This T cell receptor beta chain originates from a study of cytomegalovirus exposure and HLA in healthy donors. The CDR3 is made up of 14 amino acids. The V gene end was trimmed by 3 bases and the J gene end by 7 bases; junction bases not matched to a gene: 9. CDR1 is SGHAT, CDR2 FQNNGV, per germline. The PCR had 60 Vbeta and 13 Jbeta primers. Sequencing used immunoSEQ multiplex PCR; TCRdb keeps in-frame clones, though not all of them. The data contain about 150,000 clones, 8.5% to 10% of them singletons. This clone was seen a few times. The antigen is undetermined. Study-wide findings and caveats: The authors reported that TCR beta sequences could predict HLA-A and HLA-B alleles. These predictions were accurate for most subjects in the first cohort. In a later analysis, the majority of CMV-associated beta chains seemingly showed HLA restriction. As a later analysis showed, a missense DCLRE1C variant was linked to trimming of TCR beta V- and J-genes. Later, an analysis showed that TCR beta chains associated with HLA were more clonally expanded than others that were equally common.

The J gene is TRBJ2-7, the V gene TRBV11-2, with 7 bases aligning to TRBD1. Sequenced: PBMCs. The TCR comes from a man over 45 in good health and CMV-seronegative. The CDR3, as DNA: TGTGCCAGCAGCTTCCGGGACAGTTGGAGGGAGCAGTACTTC. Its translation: CASSFRDSWREQYF.